This T cell receptor (beta chain) was documented in a study of vaccination effects on CD4 cells after COVID-19. Trimming took 0 bases from V and 4 from J, leaving 10 bases between them. The CDR3 has 14 residues. CDR1 is SGDLS, CDR2 YYNGEE, per germline. Assay: immunoSEQ multiplex PCR; the TCRdb copy retains only in-frame clones and omits some. The sample contains around 30,000 clones, roughly two thirds of which appear only once. Sequencing in the ViraFEST assay came after antigen-specific CD4+ T cells had been expanded with viral peptide pools, which were used to stimulate PBMC. With roughly 9 days of culture completed, CD4+ T cells were isolated. None of the vaccinated had previously contracted SARS-CoV-2, and their nucleocapsid antibodies tested negative. Days 3 and 7 were when half the medium was replaced with IL-2 medium. As regards this clone: Its antigen is currently unknown.

The study's findings and limits: Long after vaccination, the clones induced by infection and by vaccine shrank markedly in size.

V gene TRBV9 combines with J gene TRBJ1-2, with D unclear. Sample: CD4+ T cells from PBMCs cultured with HCoV-229E spike peptides, taken before COVID-19 vaccination. The TCR was taken from a human donor who received a COVID-19 vaccine. In DNA, the CDR3 is TGTGCCAGCAGCGTAGAGCCATCCGTCTATGGCTACACCTTC. Its protein product is CASSVEPSVYGYTF.